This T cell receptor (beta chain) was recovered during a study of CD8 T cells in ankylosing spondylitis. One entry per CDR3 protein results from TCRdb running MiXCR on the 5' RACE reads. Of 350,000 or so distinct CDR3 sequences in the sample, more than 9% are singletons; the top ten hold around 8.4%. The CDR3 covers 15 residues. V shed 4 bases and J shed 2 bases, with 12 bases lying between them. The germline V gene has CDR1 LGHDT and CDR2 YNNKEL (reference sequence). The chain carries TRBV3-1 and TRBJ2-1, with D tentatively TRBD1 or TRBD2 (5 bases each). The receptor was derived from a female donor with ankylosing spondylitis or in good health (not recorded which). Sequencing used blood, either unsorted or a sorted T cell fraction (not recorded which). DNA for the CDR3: TGTGCCAGCAGCCCCACCGGGACCACCTACAATGAGCAGTTCTTC. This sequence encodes CASSPTGTTYNEQFF.